The rows below give T cell receptor beta chains drawn from one sample of a study of blood T cell repertoires in COVID-19. Using immunoSEQ multiplex PCR, the repertoire was profiled, and TCRdb retains in-frame clones only, with some absent. The sample lists about 130,000 clones, over 75% occurring once. Sequenced: peripheral blood. Receptors were obtained from a woman older than 75 with acute or convalescent COVID-19. The CDR3 runs from the conserved cysteine through the conserved F or W. D genes are given only for firm matches. The listing skips clone size in some rows; elsewhere it reads once, few, many or a size class.

clone_size	d_call	j_call	v_call	cdr3_aa	cdr3_nt
once	.	TRBJ1-2	TRBV7-2	CASTGSKANYGYTF	TGTGCCAGCACCGGTTCCAAAGCTAACTATGGCTACACCTTC
.	TRBD1	TRBJ2-1	TRBV18	CASSPGQESYNEQFF	TGTGCCAGCTCACCCGGACAGGAGAGCTACAATGAGCAGTTCTTC
once	.	TRBJ1-2	TRBV12-5	CASGLDSYGYTF	TGTGCTAGTGGTTTGGACTCCTATGGCTACACCTTC
once	.	TRBJ1-1	TRBV18	CASSRERGGDTEAFF	TGTGCCAGCTCAAGAGAGAGGGGAGGTGACACTGAAGCTTTCTTT
.	TRBD2	TRBJ2-1	TRBV2	CASSHTGTSGLPYNEQFF	TGTGCCAGCAGTCACACCGGGACTAGCGGACTTCCCTACAATGAGCAGTTCTTC
.	.	TRBJ2-3	TRBV6-5	CASMVVDTQYF	TGTGCCAGCATGGTAGTAGATACGCAGTATTTT
few	TRBD1	TRBJ1-5	TRBV6-2/TRBV6-3	CASSWGQHSNQPQHF	TGTGCCAGCAGTTGGGGACAGCATAGCAATCAGCCCCAGCATTTT
.	TRBD1	TRBJ1-5	TRBV11-2	CASSLGTGGNQPQHF	TGTGCCAGCAGCTTAGGGACAGGAGGCAATCAGCCCCAGCATTTT
.	.	TRBJ1-4	TRBV4-1	CASSQSSPVVGGEKLFF	TGCGCCAGCAGCCAATCCTCGCCGGTGGTAGGAGGAGAAAAACTGTTTTTT
.	.	TRBJ2-7	TRBV10-3	CAISQGHYEQYF	TGTGCCATCAGCCAGGGTCACTACGAGCAGTACTTC
.	TRBD2	TRBJ2-5	TRBV19	CASSSLAGETQYF	TGTGCCAGTAGTAGCCTAGCGGGGGAGACCCAGTACTTC
few	.	TRBJ1-1	TRBV18	CASSPHAENTEAFF	TGTGCCAGCTCACCACACGCGGAGAACACTGAAGCTTTCTTT
.	.	TRBJ1-4	TRBV27	CASSSITATNEKLFF	TGTGCCAGCAGTTCGATAACTGCAACTAATGAAAAACTGTTTTTT
few	.	TRBJ2-7	TRBV20-1	CSASPPGAYEQYF	TGCAGTGCTAGTCCGCCAGGGGCCTACGAGCAGTACTTC
.	.	TRBJ1-2	TRBV14	CASSQGSLYGYTF	TGTGCCAGCAGCCAAGGTTCCCTCTATGGCTACACCTTC
.	.	TRBJ1-5	TRBV11-2	CASSPSARGQPQHF	TGTGCCAGCAGCCCCTCAGCAAGGGGGCAGCCCCAGCATTTT
.	TRBD1	TRBJ2-7	TRBV9	CASSSQSGQGASYEQYF	TGTGCCAGCAGCTCTCAATCCGGCCAGGGGGCAAGCTACGAGCAGTACTTC
.	.	TRBJ1-4	TRBV11-2	CASSLSPQGKLFF	TGTGCCAGCAGCTTATCCCCCCAGGGAAAACTGTTTTTT
few	.	TRBJ1-4	TRBV1	CTSSQDEGGGPTNEKLFF	TGCACCAGCAGCCAAGATGAGGGAGGAGGTCCAACTAATGAAAAACTGTTTTTT
.	TRBD1	TRBJ1-1	TRBV19	CASSPGTGGAYYTEAFF	TGTGCCAGTAGCCCCGGGACAGGGGGCGCGTATTACACTGAAGCTTTCTTT
once	TRBD2	TRBJ2-3	TRBV9	CASSVGTSGTDTQYF	TGTGCCAGCAGCGTCGGGACTAGCGGCACAGATACGCAGTATTTT